The 21 T cell receptor beta chains presented below share a single source sample, sequenced in a study of blood T cell repertoires in COVID-19. Measured with immunoSEQ multiplex PCR; TCRdb has only the in-frame clones, and not every one. The sample shows tens of thousands of clones, 80% to 90% of them seen only once. Sequencing used peripheral blood. The receptors derive from a man in his 60s with acute or convalescent COVID-19.

V gene TRBV4-1 combines with J gene TRBJ1-2, with D unclear. CDR1 is MGHRA and CDR2 is YSYEKL in the germline V gene. The CDR3 spans 16 residues. V shed 1 base and J shed 2 bases, with 14 bases lying between them. CDR3 in DNA: TGCGCCAGCAGCCAAGTGTTGGCCGAACCCAACTATGGCTACACCTTC. Amino acids: CASSQVLAEPNYGYTF.

The chain couples TRBV9 to TRBJ2-7; 8 bases map to TRBD1. J was trimmed by 0 bases and V by 4 bases; bases with no gene match: 6. This CDR3 has 15 amino acids. Germline values: CDR1 SGDLS, CDR2 YYNGEE. Here the CDR3 reads CASSQRDRTSYEQYF. CDR3 DNA sequence: TGTGCCAGCAGCCAACGGGACAGGACCTCCTACGAGCAGTACTTC. Complete variable domain (other parts from reference TRBV9 and TRBJ2-7): DSGVTQTPKHLITATGQRVTLRCSPRSGDLSVYWYQQSLDQGLQFLIQYYNGEERAKGNILERFSAQQFPDLHSELNLSSLELGDSALYFCASSQRDRTSYEQYFGPGTRLTVT.

CDR3 DNA: TGCGCCAGCAGCCTGGGACTGAAGAACACTGAAGCTTTCTTT. Protein sequence: CASSLGLKNTEAFF. This chain links TRBV10-2 with TRBJ1-1; maybe TRBD1 (5 bases). CDR3 size: 14 residues. In germline, CDR1 is WSHSY, CDR2 SAAADI. The V gene lost 6 bases and the J gene lost 1 base, with 12 bases spanning the gap.

The CDR3 DNA follows: TGTGCCTGGAACCCTGACAGTTCCTACGAGCAGTACTTC. This sequence encodes CAWNPDSSYEQYF. The chain employs TRBV30 and TRBJ2-7, with D possibly TRBD1 on 5 matching bases. CDR3 length equals 13 residues. Germline values: CDR1 GTSNPN, CDR2 SVGIG (reference sequence). V shed 4 bases and J shed 1 base, with 11 bases lying between them.

This sequence joins TRBV6-2 or TRBV6-3 and TRBJ2-3; D is uncertain. Trimming stripped 4 bases from V and 2 bases from J, with 4 bases between. This CDR3 has 12 residues. Germline V gene lookup returns CDR1 MNHEY and CDR2 SVGEGT. The DNA for the CDR3 is TGTGCCAGCAGTTCCCTCACAGATACGCAGTATTTT. It yields the protein CASSSLTDTQYF.

The V and J genes are TRBV5-1 and TRBJ2-1, with TRBD2 matching over 12 bases. CDR1 is SGHRS and CDR2 is YFSETQ in the germline V gene. The CDR3 has 14 residues. Trimming removed 0 bases from V and 15 bases from J; junction bases left unmatched: 7. The CDR3 DNA sequence: TGCGCCAGCAGCTTGGAGGGGACTAGCGGGTTGAGGTTCTTC. Translated: CASSLEGTSGLRFF.

This chain joins TRBV5-1 and TRBJ2-3; 16 nucleotides agree with TRBD2. With V trimmed by 7 bases and J by 4 bases, 12 bases remained unmatched. The CDR3 has 18 amino acids. CDR1 is SGHRS, CDR2 YFSETQ, per germline. The DNA of the CDR3 is TGCGCCAGCTCCTCCGGGACTAGCGGGGGGGCCGTCCCAGATACGCAGTATTTT. It translates to CASSSGTSGGAVPDTQYF.

The CDR3 sequence is CASNPGQDYGYTF. Here the CDR3 DNA reads TGTGCCAGTAACCCGGGACAGGACTATGGCTACACCTTC. The chain joins TRBV5-4 to TRBJ1-2, with 8 bases that match TRBD1. The CDR3 totals 13 residues. V lost 8 bases to trimming and J lost 3 bases; unmatched junction nucleotides: 6. Germline V gives CDR1 SGHNT, CDR2 YYREEE (reference sequence).

The rearrangement uses TRBV18 and TRBJ2-5, with unresolved D. Per germline, CDR1 KGHSH and CDR2 LQKENI. The CDR3 has 14 residues. The V and J ends lost 6 bases and 2 bases respectively, with 13 bases between them. The CDR3 bases are TGTGCCAGCTCCCTAACCAAGTATCAAGAGACCCAGTACTTC. This sequence encodes CASSLTKYQETQYF.

The rearrangement links TRBV30 to TRBJ1-4; D unclear. The CDR3 runs 13 residues. CDR1 is GTSNPN and CDR2 is SVGIG in the germline V gene (reference sequence). Deletions cut 1 base from V and 3 bases from J, with 6 bases between. The CDR3 loop reads CAWSGGPNEKLFF. The CDR3 DNA follows: TGTGCCTGGAGTGGAGGGCCTAATGAAAAACTGTTTTTT.

This sequence joins TRBV18 and TRBJ1-2; D may be TRBD1 (6 bases). The CDR3 contains 14 residues. V dropped 3 bases and J dropped 8 bases, with 16 bases sitting between them. Germline CDR1 and CDR2: KGHSH and LQKENI. The chain's CDR3 is CASSPAQGQGGYTF. CDR3 nucleotides: TGTGCCAGCTCACCGGCTCAGGGGCAAGGCGGCTACACCTTC.

The chain is built from TRBV10-3 and TRBJ2-7; D unclear. CDR1 and CDR2 from the germline V gene are ENHRY and SYGVKD. The CDR3 covers 12 residues. Trimming stripped 5 bases from V and 6 bases from J, with 11 bases between. In nucleotides, the CDR3 is TGTGCCATCAGTACCTATTCACGCGAGCAGTACTTC. This encodes CAISTYSREQYF.

V gene TRBV4-2 combines with J gene TRBJ2-7, with 7 bases identical to TRBD2. The V and J ends lost 0 bases and 3 bases, in that order; junction bases with no gene match: 8. The germline gives CDR1 LGHNA, CDR2 YNFKEQ. CDR3 length: 16 residues. The CDR3 DNA reads as TGTGCCAGCAGCCAAGACCGAGGGGCTAGCGGCTACGAGCAGTACTTC. Translating gives CASSQDRGASGYEQYF.

The CDR3 is CASSLLSGQKTGNTIYF. The CDR3 coding sequence is TGTGCCAGCAGCCTTTTGTCGGGACAGAAAACTGGAAACACCATATATTTT. The gene calls are TRBV14 and TRBJ1-3, with TRBD1 matching 7 bases. CDR3 size: 17 residues. The V gene's germline CDR1 is SGHDN and CDR2 FVKESK. V lost 4 bases to trimming and J lost 2 bases; unmatched junction nucleotides: 11.

The genes are TRBV21-1 and TRBJ2-1; the table calls TRBD1, which could not be checked here. TRBV21-1 represents a pseudogene. The CDR3 has 14 residues. The CDR3 loop reads CASSTGSSYNEQFF. For the CDR3, the DNA is TGTGCCAGCAGTACAGGGAGCTCCTACAATGAGCAGTTCTTC.

V is TRBV7-3 and J is TRBJ1-2, with D perhaps matching TRBD1 (6 bases). The CDR3 runs to 13 residues. V was clipped by 5 bases and J by 1 base, with 8 bases between them. Germline V gives CDR1 SGHTA, CDR2 FQGTGA. The CDR3 reads CASSNRVNYGYTF. In DNA, the CDR3 is TGTGCCAGCAGCAACAGGGTTAACTATGGCTACACCTTC.

The chain links TRBV2 to TRBJ2-5; 8 bases are shared with TRBD1. This CDR3 spans 15 amino acids. The J segment lost 4 bases and the V segment lost 7 bases, leaving 11 bases of the junction unmatched. Per the germline V gene, CDR1 is SNHLY and CDR2 is FYNNEI. The CDR3 region is CASNPLDRERETQYF. The CDR3, as DNA: TGTGCCAGCAATCCCCTGGACAGGGAAAGAGAGACCCAGTACTTC.

This clone was observed once. The chain employs TRBV7-9 and TRBJ1-1; D is possibly TRBD1 (6 bases). Between the trimmed V and J ends, which lost 2 bases and 6 bases, there was a span of 22 bases. CDR3 length: 17 amino acids. Germline V gene sequence: CDR1 SEHNR, CDR2 FQNEAQ (reference sequence). CDR3 protein: CASSLRRGGVRTPEAFF. DNA of the CDR3: TGTGCCAGCAGCTTAAGGCGAGGGGGAGTACGAACTCCTGAAGCTTTCTTT.

The rearrangement links TRBV29-1 to TRBJ2-5; D is perhaps TRBD2 (6 bases). There are 12 residues in the CDR3. Trimming left V 7 bases short and J 2 bases short, with 11 bases between. Germline CDR1 SQVTM, CDR2 ANQGSEA. The CDR3 protein is CSASGGQETQYF. The CDR3, as DNA: TGCAGCGCCTCCGGGGGACAAGAGACCCAGTACTTC.

The chain couples TRBV18 to TRBJ2-1; 10 nucleotides align to TRBD1. This CDR3 comprises 15 residues. After removal of 3 bases from V and 6 bases from J, the junction contained 5 bases not matched to a gene. In germline, CDR1 is KGHSH, CDR2 LQKENI. The CDR3 protein is CASSPTGGLINEQFF. The CDR3 DNA is TGTGCCAGCTCACCGACAGGGGGCCTTATCAATGAGCAGTTCTTC.

The chain links TRBV9 to TRBJ2-5, with 8 bases fitting TRBD2. The CDR3 spans 15 residues. The germline CDR1 and CDR2 sequences are SGDLS and YYNGEE. The V segment lost 4 bases and the J segment 3 bases; nucleotides outside the gene matches: 8. The CDR3 reads CASSFQTSAEETQYF. The CDR3, as DNA: TGTGCCAGCAGCTTTCAGACTAGCGCGGAAGAGACCCAGTACTTC.